The 2 T cell receptor beta chains below were found in one sample sequenced in a study of cytomegalovirus exposure and HLA in healthy donors. PCR involved 60 Vbeta and 13 Jbeta primers. TCRdb keeps only in-frame clones here, not all; method: immunoSEQ multiplex PCR. The sample yields 80,000 to 95,000 clones, 65% to 80% seen once. Sequenced: PBMCs. These receptors were collected from a woman aged 18 to 35 in good health and CMV-seropositive.

In its sample, this clone was seen a few times. The chain carries TRBV7-2 and TRBJ2-1; the D gene is possibly TRBD2 (6 bases). CDR1 and CDR2 (germline): SGHTA, FQGNSA. The CDR3 covers 14 residues. Trimming left V 3 bases short and J 9 bases short, with 15 bases between. The CDR3 loop reads CASSFSSVTREQFF. The CDR3 nucleotides read TGTGCCAGCAGCTTTTCTAGCGTTACCCGTGAGCAGTTCTTC.

The gene calls are TRBV5-4 and TRBJ2-3; possibly TRBD2 for D (5 bases). Trimming left V 3 bases short and J 3 bases short, with 14 bases between. The length of the CDR3 is 15 residues. The germline V gene has CDR1 SGHNT and CDR2 YYREEE (reference sequence). CDR3 DNA sequence: TGTGCCAGCAGCTCCGGAGGATATTCGACAGATACGCAGTATTTT. It translates to CASSSGGYSTDTQYF.